These T cell receptor beta chains were read from a single sample in a study of Ad26.COV2.S vaccination and SARS-CoV-2 variants. Clones were read by immunoSEQ multiplex PCR, and TCRdb kept only the in-frame ones, dropping some. Of about 350,000 clones in the sample, approximately 84% were seen once. The sequenced sample was peripheral blood, obtained in a trial of Ad26.COV2.S vaccine versus placebo. Every receptor here comes from a person between 18 and 65 years old who received the Ad26.COV2.S COVID-19 vaccine or a placebo. Each CDR3 is given with its conserved first and last residue. Fields, in order: V gene, J gene, D gene, clone size, CDR3 protein, CDR3 DNA. A D gene is named only where the DNA matches it firmly. Clone size is not always given. Where it is, it says once, few, many or a class for expanded clones.

TRBV30	TRBJ1-5	.	few	CAWSNRDNQPQHF	TGTGCCTGGAGTAACAGGGATAATCAGCCCCAGCATTTT
TRBV29-1	TRBJ2-3	TRBD2	.	CSVELIAGGRTDTQYF	TGCAGCGTTGAGTTGATAGCGGGAGGGAGGACAGATACGCAGTATTTT
TRBV20-1	TRBJ2-7	.	.	CSAGPRYEQYF	TGCAGTGCTGGTCCCAGGTACGAGCAGTACTTC
TRBV7-2	TRBJ2-7	TRBD2	.	CASSFTGLAVEQYF	TGTGCCAGCAGCTTTACAGGACTAGCAGTTGAGCAGTACTTC
TRBV24-1	TRBJ2-2	.	.	CATQSVTTGELFF	TGTGCCACCCAAAGCGTGACGACCGGGGAGCTGTTTTTT
TRBV5-4	TRBJ1-2	.	.	CASSSPWRGSDRFNYGYTF	TGTGCCAGCAGCTCCCCTTGGAGGGGGAGCGACAGATTCAACTATGGCTACACCTTC
TRBV19	TRBJ2-2	.	once	CASPEYGNTGELFF	TGTGCCAGTCCCGAGTACGGGAACACCGGGGAGCTGTTTTTT
TRBV19	TRBJ1-3	TRBD1	.	CASTTDRVGNTIYF	TGTGCCAGTACCACGGACAGGGTTGGAAACACCATATATTTT
TRBV5-6	TRBJ2-5	.	.	CASSLVMGPNQETQYF	TGTGCCAGCAGCTTGGTTATGGGGCCCAACCAAGAGACCCAGTACTTC
TRBV15	TRBJ2-2	.	.	CATSVDGLVFANTGELFF	TGTGCCACCAGCGTGGACGGTTTGGTATTCGCGAACACCGGGGAGCTGTTTTTT
TRBV7-8	TRBJ1-1	.	.	CASSLGQNTEAFF	TGTGCCAGCAGCTTAGGACAGAACACTGAAGCTTTCTTT
TRBV28	TRBJ1-2	TRBD1	.	CASADRGYGYTF	TGTGCCTCTGCGGACAGGGGCTATGGCTACACCTTC
TRBV6-1	TRBJ2-7	.	.	CASSERRVSEQYF	TGTGCCAGCAGTGAACGGAGGGTGAGCGAGCAGTACTTC
TRBV6-5	TRBJ2-5	.	.	CASSPGSSPQETQYF	TGTGCCAGCAGTCCCGGGTCATCCCCCCAAGAGACCCAGTACTTC
TRBV6-5	TRBJ2-7	TRBD2	.	CASSSQRGQNEQYF	TGTGCCAGCAGTTCCCAGCGGGGGCAGAACGAGCAGTACTTC
TRBV27	TRBJ2-7	TRBD1	.	CASSSRGPNEQYF	TGTGCCAGCAGTTCCAGGGGGCCAAACGAGCAGTACTTC
TRBV10-3	TRBJ2-5	TRBD2	.	CAISQTSAETQYF	TGTGCCATCAGCCAGACTAGCGCTGAGACCCAGTACTTC
TRBV9	TRBJ2-5	.	.	CASSNVGEGETQYF	TGTGCCAGCAGCAATGTTGGCGAGGGAGAGACCCAGTACTTC
TRBV7-9	TRBJ2-7	TRBD1	once	CASSISGTGGYEQYF	TGTGCCAGCAGTATCTCCGGGACAGGGGGCTACGAGCAGTACTTC
TRBV27	TRBJ2-2	.	once	CASSPIAGSGGELFF	TGTGCCAGCAGCCCCATCGCAGGATCGGGCGGGGAGCTGTTTTTT
TRBV29-1	TRBJ1-1	TRBD1	.	CSVEVFRGGTGTTPNTEAFF	TGCAGCGTTGAAGTTTTCCGCGGGGGGACAGGGACTACACCGAACACTGAAGCTTTCTTT
TRBV6-6	TRBJ2-5	.	.	CASSYPVSGVETQYF	TGTGCCAGCAGTTACCCGGTTTCTGGGGTCGAGACCCAGTACTTC
TRBV4-1	TRBJ1-4	TRBD1	.	CASSRPTGINEKLFF	TGCGCCAGCAGCCGCCCGACAGGGATAAACGAAAAACTGTTTTTT
TRBV27	TRBJ1-2	.	.	CASSSKSLGEYYGYTF	TGTGCCAGCAGTTCGAAATCCCTCGGGGAATACTATGGCTACACCTTC
TRBV7-9	TRBJ2-7	.	.	CASSLLRGGTAPGEQYF	TGTGCCAGCAGCTTATTACGCGGAGGGACGGCCCCTGGCGAGCAGTACTTC
TRBV27	TRBJ2-1	.	.	CASIAGGPLRYNEQFF	TGTGCCAGCATAGCCGGGGGCCCGTTACGCTACAATGAGCAGTTCTTC
TRBV10-3	TRBJ2-3	.	once	CAISERRGSTDTQYF	TGTGCCATCAGTGAAAGGCGGGGAAGCACAGATACGCAGTATTTT
TRBV20-1	TRBJ2-7	.	.	CSASLSQPEQYF	TGCAGTGCTAGTCTTTCCCAGCCGGAGCAGTACTTC
TRBV7-9	TRBJ2-1	.	.	CASTLGGAGNEQFF	TGTGCCAGCACCCTGGGGGGGGCAGGCAATGAGCAGTTCTTC
TRBV10-3	TRBJ2-3	.	.	CAISEAWDTDTQYF	TGTGCCATCAGTGAAGCGTGGGACACAGATACGCAGTATTTT
TRBV7-9	TRBJ2-7	.	.	CASSLVFGSSYEQYF	TGTGCCAGCAGCTTAGTCTTTGGAAGCTCCTACGAGCAGTACTTC
TRBV7-9	TRBJ2-1	.	.	CASSLYGDNEQFF	TGTGCCAGCAGCTTATATGGGGACAATGAGCAGTTCTTC